What follows are 2 T cell receptor beta chains derived from one specimen sequenced in a study of siplizumab effects on memory and regulatory T cells. Assay used: immunoSEQ multiplex PCR; TCRdb lists only in-frame clones, some missing. The table shows about 120,000 clones, with over 85% occurring only once. The sequenced sample consisted of CD4+ T cells sorted from blood. Receptor source: a human donor in good health.

The chain carries TRBV5-6 and TRBJ1-1; a weak D match, TRBD1 (6 bases). Germline V gene lookup returns CDR1 SGHDT and CDR2 YYEEEE. The CDR3 totals 13 residues. V was trimmed by 5 bases and J by 4 bases, leaving 12 bases between them. The CDR3 region has the DNA TGTGCCAGCAGAACAGGGTTTGGCACTGAAGCTTTCTTT. Translation: CASRTGFGTEAFF.

This chain links TRBV5-1 with TRBJ1-1; the D gene is possibly TRBD1 (5 bases). V was pared by 4 bases and J by 2 bases, with 12 bases between. CDR1 SGHRS and CDR2 YFSETQ come from the germline V gene. CDR3 length: 14 residues. The CDR3 nucleotides are TGCGCCAGCAGCCCACAGGACGCCAACACTGAAGCTTTCTTT. This codes for CASSPQDANTEAFF.